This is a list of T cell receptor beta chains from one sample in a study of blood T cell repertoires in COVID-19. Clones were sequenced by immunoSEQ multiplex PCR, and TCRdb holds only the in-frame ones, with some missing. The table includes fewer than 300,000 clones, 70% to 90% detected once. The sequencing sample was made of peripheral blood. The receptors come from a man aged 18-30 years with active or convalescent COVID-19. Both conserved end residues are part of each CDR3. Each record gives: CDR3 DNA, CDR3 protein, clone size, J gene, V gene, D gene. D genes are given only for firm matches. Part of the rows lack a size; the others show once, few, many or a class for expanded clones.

cdr3_nt: TGCGCCAGCAGCCGTAGCGGGGGCTCCTACAATGAGCAGTTCTTC
cdr3_aa: CASSRSGGSYNEQFF
clone_size: .
j_call: TRBJ2-1
v_call: TRBV5-1
d_call: TRBD2

cdr3_nt: TGTGCCAGTAAAACTAGCGGGGGGGCGCGGGATACGCAGTATTTT
cdr3_aa: CASKTSGGARDTQYF
clone_size: .
j_call: TRBJ2-3
v_call: TRBV19
d_call: TRBD2

cdr3_nt: TGTGCCAGCAGCCAAGACAGGGTGGCCACTGAAGCTTTCTTT
cdr3_aa: CASSQDRVATEAFF
clone_size: .
j_call: TRBJ1-1
v_call: TRBV14
d_call: .

cdr3_nt: TGTGCCATCAGTGAGGTTACTAGCGGGGGGTCATCCTACAATGAGCAGTTCTTC
cdr3_aa: CAISEVTSGGSSYNEQFF
clone_size: .
j_call: TRBJ2-1
v_call: TRBV10-3
d_call: TRBD2

cdr3_nt: TGTGCCAGCAGCTTAGGCTGGAGCGGGGCGGGGGAGCTGTTTTTT
cdr3_aa: CASSLGWSGAGELFF
clone_size: once
j_call: TRBJ2-2
v_call: TRBV11-2
d_call: TRBD2

cdr3_nt: TGCGCCAGCAGCTACCGAGACCTGACAGGGAATGAAAAACTGTTTTTT
cdr3_aa: CASSYRDLTGNEKLFF
clone_size: .
j_call: TRBJ1-4
v_call: TRBV5-1
d_call: TRBD1

cdr3_nt: TGTGCCAGCAGCCTTGATCCCGGGACAGATGAAAAACTGTTTTTT
cdr3_aa: CASSLDPGTDEKLFF
clone_size: .
j_call: TRBJ1-4
v_call: TRBV5-4
d_call: TRBD1

cdr3_nt: TGTGCCAGCAGCCGGGGGGAAAGTGGAAACACCATATATTTT
cdr3_aa: CASSRGESGNTIYF
clone_size: .
j_call: TRBJ1-3
v_call: TRBV25-1
d_call: .

cdr3_nt: TGTGCCAGCAGCACCACAGGGGGCTGGGGAGAGACCCAGTACTTC
cdr3_aa: CASSTTGGWGETQYF
clone_size: .
j_call: TRBJ2-5
v_call: TRBV5-4
d_call: TRBD1

cdr3_nt: TGTGCCAGCAGTGAATTAAACAGGGTTTATTATAGCAATCAGCCCCAGCATTTT
cdr3_aa: CASSELNRVYYSNQPQHF
clone_size: .
j_call: TRBJ1-5
v_call: TRBV6-1
d_call: .

cdr3_nt: TGTGCCAGCAGTCTTCCGGGACAGAACTACGAGCAGTACTTC
cdr3_aa: CASSLPGQNYEQYF
clone_size: .
j_call: TRBJ2-7
v_call: TRBV27
d_call: TRBD1

cdr3_nt: TGTGCCAGTAGTATTGAGGTGGCGCAAGAGACCCAGTACTTC
cdr3_aa: CASSIEVAQETQYF
clone_size: .
j_call: TRBJ2-5
v_call: TRBV19
d_call: .

cdr3_nt: TGCGCCAGCAGCCGGACCACAGGGGGCGCGGGAAGTGAAAAACTGTTTTTT
cdr3_aa: CASSRTTGGAGSEKLFF
clone_size: once
j_call: TRBJ1-4
v_call: TRBV4-1
d_call: TRBD1

cdr3_nt: TGTGCCAGCACCAACCCGGGACAGGGCCATGGCTACACCTTC
cdr3_aa: CASTNPGQGHGYTF
clone_size: .
j_call: TRBJ1-2
v_call: TRBV6-5
d_call: TRBD1

cdr3_nt: TGTGCCAGCAGTGCCCTTCTAAACACTGAAGCTTTCTTT
cdr3_aa: CASSALLNTEAFF
clone_size: .
j_call: TRBJ1-1
v_call: TRBV6-4
d_call: .

cdr3_nt: TGTGCCAGCACCTTACGCGGGAATGAAAAACTGTTTTTT
cdr3_aa: CASTLRGNEKLFF
clone_size: .
j_call: TRBJ1-4
v_call: TRBV6-5
d_call: .

cdr3_nt: TGCGCCAGCAGCCAAGGGACTAGCGGGGGTCCCTACAATGAGCAGTTCTTC
cdr3_aa: CASSQGTSGGPYNEQFF
clone_size: once
j_call: TRBJ2-1
v_call: TRBV4-3
d_call: TRBD2

cdr3_nt: TGCGCCAGCAGCCAAGATAGGGAGGGCCGTAATTCACCCCTCCACTTT
cdr3_aa: CASSQDREGRNSPLHF
clone_size: .
j_call: TRBJ1-6
v_call: TRBV4-1
d_call: .

cdr3_nt: TGTGCCAGCAGCGTAAGCCTAGCTGGGAACGAGCAGTACTTC
cdr3_aa: CASSVSLAGNEQYF
clone_size: .
j_call: TRBJ2-7
v_call: TRBV9
d_call: .

cdr3_nt: TGTGCCACCAGCAGCGCTCTTACAGGGGGCGCCGAGCAGTACTTC
cdr3_aa: CATSSALTGGAEQYF
clone_size: .
j_call: TRBJ2-7
v_call: TRBV15
d_call: TRBD1

cdr3_nt: TGCGCCCCAGCGAGAGTCGGGTATCAGTATTGGCAGAAACCCACCGGGGAGCTGTTTTTT
cdr3_aa: CAPARVGYQYWQKPTGELFF
clone_size: .
j_call: TRBJ2-2
v_call: TRBV23-1
d_call: .

cdr3_nt: TGTGCCAGCAGCCATCCCCGGGACAGCACCTACGAGCAGTACTTC
cdr3_aa: CASSHPRDSTYEQYF
clone_size: once
j_call: TRBJ2-7
v_call: TRBV3-1/TRBV3-2
d_call: TRBD1

cdr3_nt: TGTGCCAGCAGCTACTCGAGACAGGGGGCGGGCGAGACCCAGTACTTC
cdr3_aa: CASSYSRQGAGETQYF
clone_size: .
j_call: TRBJ2-5
v_call: TRBV11-2
d_call: TRBD1

cdr3_nt: TGTGCCAGCAGCGCCGACAGGGTTGAGGGCTACACCTTC
cdr3_aa: CASSADRVEGYTF
clone_size: .
j_call: TRBJ1-2
v_call: TRBV2
d_call: TRBD1

cdr3_nt: TGTGCCAGCAGCCGGCCGGGTGTACGAGGCTATGGCTACACCTTC
cdr3_aa: CASSRPGVRGYGYTF
clone_size: once
j_call: TRBJ1-2
v_call: TRBV11-2
d_call: .

cdr3_nt: TGTGCCAGCAGCTTGGGGACAGGGAGAGGAAAACTGTTTTTT
cdr3_aa: CASSLGTGRGKLFF
clone_size: .
j_call: TRBJ1-4
v_call: TRBV5-6
d_call: TRBD1

cdr3_nt: TGTGCCAGCAGCTCGAGGCTTACAGGGGGCTCCTACAATGAGCAGTTCTTC
cdr3_aa: CASSSRLTGGSYNEQFF
clone_size: .
j_call: TRBJ2-1
v_call: TRBV7-9
d_call: TRBD1

cdr3_nt: TGTGCCACCAGTGATATGACAGGTGAAGCTTTCTTT
cdr3_aa: CATSDMTGEAFF
clone_size: once
j_call: TRBJ1-1
v_call: TRBV24-1
d_call: .

cdr3_nt: TGCGCCAGCAGTGATGGCAGGGGGGCCGGGCCCCAGCATTTT
cdr3_aa: CASSDGRGAGPQHF
clone_size: .
j_call: TRBJ1-5
v_call: TRBV10-2
d_call: TRBD1

cdr3_nt: TGTGCCATCAGTGAGTCGGGAGGTAACTCCTACAATGAGCAGTTCTTC
cdr3_aa: CAISESGGNSYNEQFF
clone_size: .
j_call: TRBJ2-1
v_call: TRBV10-3
d_call: .